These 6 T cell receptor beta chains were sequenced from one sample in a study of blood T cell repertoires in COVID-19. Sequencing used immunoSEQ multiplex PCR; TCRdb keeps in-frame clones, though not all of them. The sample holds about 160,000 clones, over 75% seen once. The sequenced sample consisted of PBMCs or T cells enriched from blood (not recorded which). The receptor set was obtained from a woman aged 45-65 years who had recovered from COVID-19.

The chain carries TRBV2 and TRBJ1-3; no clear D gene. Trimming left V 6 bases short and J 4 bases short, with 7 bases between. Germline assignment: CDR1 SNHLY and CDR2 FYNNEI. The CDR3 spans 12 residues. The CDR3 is CASSESGNTIYF. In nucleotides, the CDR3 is TGTGCCAGCAGCGAAAGCGGAAACACCATATATTTT.

The CDR3 DNA reads as TGTGCCAGCAGCCAAGGGCAGGGTTCCCGTGGCTACACCTTC. It translates to CASSQGQGSRGYTF. The chain links TRBV3-1 (or the pseudogene TRBV3-2) to TRBJ1-2; weak D call: TRBD1 (5 bases). Germline lookup yields CDR1 LGHDT and CDR2 YNNKEL (reference sequence). The V and J ends lost 1 base and 7 bases respectively, with 13 bases between them. The CDR3 spans 14 residues.

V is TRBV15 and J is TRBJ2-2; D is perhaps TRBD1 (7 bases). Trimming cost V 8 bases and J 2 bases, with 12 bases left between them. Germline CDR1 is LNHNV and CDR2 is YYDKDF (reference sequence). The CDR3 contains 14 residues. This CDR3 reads CATAGGGNTGELFF. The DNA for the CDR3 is TGTGCCACCGCAGGGGGAGGAAACACCGGGGAGCTGTTTTTT.

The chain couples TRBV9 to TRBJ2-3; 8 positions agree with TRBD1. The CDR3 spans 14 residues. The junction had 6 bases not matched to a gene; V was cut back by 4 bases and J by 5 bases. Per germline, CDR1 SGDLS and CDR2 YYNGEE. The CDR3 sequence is CASSPRGQGDTQYF. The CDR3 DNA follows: TGTGCCAGCAGCCCTCGCGGACAGGGAGATACGCAGTATTTT.

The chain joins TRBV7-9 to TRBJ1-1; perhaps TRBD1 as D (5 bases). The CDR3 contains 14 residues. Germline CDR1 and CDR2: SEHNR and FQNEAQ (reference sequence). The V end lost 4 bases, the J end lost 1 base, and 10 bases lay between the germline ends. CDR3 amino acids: CASSYQGRNTEAFF. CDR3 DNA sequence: TGTGCCAGCAGCTATCAGGGTCGGAACACTGAAGCTTTCTTT.

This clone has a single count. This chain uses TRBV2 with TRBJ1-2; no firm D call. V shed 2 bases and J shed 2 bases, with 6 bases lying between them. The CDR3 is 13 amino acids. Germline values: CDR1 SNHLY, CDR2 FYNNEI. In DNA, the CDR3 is TGTGCCAGCAGTGAAACGGTCAACTATGGCTACACCTTC. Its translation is CASSETVNYGYTF. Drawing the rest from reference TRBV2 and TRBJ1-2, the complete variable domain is EPEVTQTPSHQVTQMGQEVILRCVPISNHLYFYWYRQILGQKVEFLVSFYNNEISEKSEIFDDQFSVERPDGSNFTLKIRSTKLEDSAMYFCASSETVNYGYTFGSGTRLTVV.